The clone carrying this T cell receptor (beta chain) occurred many times. This entry is derived from a study of spatial heterogeneity in lung cancer. The V and J ends lost 4 bases and 2 bases respectively, with 13 bases between them. The CDR3 loop spans 15 amino acids. Germline V gene sequence: CDR1 SGDLS, CDR2 YYNGEE. A unique molecular identifier was carried by every single TCR cDNA molecule. TCRdb analysed the 5' RACE reads with MiXCR anew, one entry per CDR3 protein. In the table there are 35,000 to 50,000 distinct CDR3 sequences, under 4% of which are singletons. Sample time point: sample taken at primary tumor resection. Untreated early-stage non-small cell lung cancer patients, fewer than 85 in total, were the donors. Researchers sequenced whole RNA taken from tumor, nontumor lung or frozen PBMC without sorting.

The chain employs TRBV9 and TRBJ1-5; D perhaps matches TRBD1 (5 bases). This clonotype originated in a male donor with early-stage non-small cell lung cancer. Sequenced material: normal lung tissue next to the tumor, taken at surgery. CDR3 region: CASSPGIVGNQPQHF. CDR3 in DNA: TGTGCCAGCAGCCCAGGGATTGTGGGCAATCAGCCCCAGCATTTT. Full variable domain (missing parts from reference TRBV9 and TRBJ1-5): DSGVTQTPKHLITATGQRVTLRCSPRSGDLSVYWYQQSLDQGLQFLIQYYNGEERAKGNILERFSAQQFPDLHSELNLSSLELGDSALYFCASSPGIVGNQPQHFGDGTRLSIL.